The present entry profiles one T cell receptor beta chain with its context. Its antigen is undetermined. Reverse transcription of extracted RNA yielded cDNA, which provided the sequencing template. Profiling relied on immunoSEQ multiplex PCR, and the TCRdb table lists in-frame clones only, not all of them. This table has tens of thousands of clones, around 96% appearing once. Lesional scalp punch biopsies and peripheral blood were collected from alopecia areata patients. These data belong to a study of CD8+ T cells in alopecia areata. Study overall: Oral tofacitinib (5 to 10 mg twice daily) was administered to treated patients. Findings of the study overall: Unlike in mice, where it was clearer, TCR sharing across patients was less clear, possibly HLA-related. Alphabeta T cells residing in normal skin are also sequenced in scalp samples.

This clonotype originated in a human donor with alopecia areata. Here the sequenced sample was CD8+ T cells sorted from blood, taken at week 0.

The CDR3: CASRAESGGLHNEQFF. Here the CDR3 DNA reads TGTGCCAGCAGAGCGGAGTCGGGGGGGCTACACAATGAGCAGTTCTTC. This chain connects TRBV27 to TRBJ2-1; 8 bases line up with TRBD2. This CDR3 contains 16 residues. CDR1 is MNHEY, CDR2 SMNVEV, per germline (reference sequence). The V and J ends lost 6 bases and 5 bases, in that order; junction bases with no gene match: 12.